This record concerns one T cell receptor (beta chain) sequence. The data were obtained in a study of cytomegalovirus exposure and HLA in healthy donors. With 60 Vbeta and 13 Jbeta primers, the PCR was carried out. Produced via immunoSEQ multiplex PCR; TCRdb's table is partial and in-frame only. The sample lists approximately 150,000 clones; roughly 80% were seen once. There are 13 residues in the CDR3. Between the trimmed V and J ends, which lost 10 bases and 2 bases, there was a span of 15 bases. From germline, CDR1 is SNHLY and CDR2 FYNNEI. J is TRBJ2-7 and V is TRBV2; tentatively, D is TRBD2 (5 bases). The sequenced material came from PBMCs. The receptor's source is a woman under 30 in good health and CMV-seropositive. The CDR3 nucleotides read TGTGCCACCAAGACGGGGTTACCCTACGAGCAGTACTTC. Its translation is CATKTGLPYEQYF.